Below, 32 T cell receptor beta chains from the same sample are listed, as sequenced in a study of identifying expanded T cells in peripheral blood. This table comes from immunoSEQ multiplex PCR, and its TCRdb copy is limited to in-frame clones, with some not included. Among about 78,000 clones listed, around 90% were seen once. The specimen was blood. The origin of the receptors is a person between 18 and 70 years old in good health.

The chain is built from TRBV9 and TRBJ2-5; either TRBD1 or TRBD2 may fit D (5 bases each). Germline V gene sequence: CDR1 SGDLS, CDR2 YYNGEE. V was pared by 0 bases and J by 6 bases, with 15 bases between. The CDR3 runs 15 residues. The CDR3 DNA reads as TGTGCCAGCAGCGTAGGCGACCGAGGGGTAAAGACCCAGTACTTC. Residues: CASSVGDRGVKTQYF.

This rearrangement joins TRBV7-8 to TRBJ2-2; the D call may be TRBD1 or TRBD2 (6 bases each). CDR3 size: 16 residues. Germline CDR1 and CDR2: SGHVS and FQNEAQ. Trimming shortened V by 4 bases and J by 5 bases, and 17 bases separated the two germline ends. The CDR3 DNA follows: TGTGCCAGCAGCTCTGTCAACCGGGGGCGTACCGGGGAGCTGTTTTTT. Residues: CASSSVNRGRTGELFF.

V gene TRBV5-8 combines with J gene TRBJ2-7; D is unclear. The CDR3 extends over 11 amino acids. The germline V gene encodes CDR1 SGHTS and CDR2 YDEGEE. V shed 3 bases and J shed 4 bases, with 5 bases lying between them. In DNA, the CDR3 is TGTGCCAGCAGCTGGTGGTACGAGCAGTACTTC. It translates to CASSWWYEQYF.

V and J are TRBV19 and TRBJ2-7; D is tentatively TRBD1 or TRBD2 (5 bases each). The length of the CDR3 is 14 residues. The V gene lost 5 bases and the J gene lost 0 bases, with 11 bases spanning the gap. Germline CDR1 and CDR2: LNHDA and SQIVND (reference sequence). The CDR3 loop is CASSGTHSSYEQYF. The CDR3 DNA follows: TGTGCCAGTAGTGGGACGCACAGCTCCTACGAGCAGTACTTC.

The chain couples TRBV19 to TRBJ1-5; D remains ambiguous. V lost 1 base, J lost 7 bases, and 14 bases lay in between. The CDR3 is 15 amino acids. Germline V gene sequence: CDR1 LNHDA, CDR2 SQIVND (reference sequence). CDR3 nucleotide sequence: TGTGCCAGTAGTATAGCTCGAGGCCTTCGGCAGCCCCAGCATTTT. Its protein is CASSIARGLRQPQHF.

The CDR3 is CASSLESPYEQYF. Here the CDR3 DNA reads TGTGCCAGCAGCTTAGAGTCCCCCTACGAGCAGTACTTC. The rearrangement joins TRBV7-8 to TRBJ2-7; D is ambiguous. V lost 1 base and J lost 2, with 6 bases in between. Looked up from germline, CDR1 is SGHVS and CDR2 is FQNEAQ. The CDR3 is 13 amino acids.

CDR3 sequence reads: CASSPQGDYTGELFF. CDR3 bases: TGTGCCAGCTCACCACAGGGGGACTACACCGGGGAGCTGTTTTTT. J is TRBJ2-2 and V is TRBV18; the D gene could be TRBD1 or TRBD2 (6 bases each). Per the germline V gene, CDR1 is KGHSH and CDR2 is LQKENI. This CDR3 region has 15 residues. Trimming took 1 base from V and 3 from J, leaving 9 bases between them.

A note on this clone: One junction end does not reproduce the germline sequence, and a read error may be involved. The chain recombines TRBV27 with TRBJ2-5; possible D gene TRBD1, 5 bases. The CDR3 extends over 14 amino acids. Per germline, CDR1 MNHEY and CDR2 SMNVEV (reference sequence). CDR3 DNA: TGTGCCAGCAGATCCGCGGACAAGAGAGAGTCCCAGTACTTC. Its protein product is CASRSADKRESQYF.

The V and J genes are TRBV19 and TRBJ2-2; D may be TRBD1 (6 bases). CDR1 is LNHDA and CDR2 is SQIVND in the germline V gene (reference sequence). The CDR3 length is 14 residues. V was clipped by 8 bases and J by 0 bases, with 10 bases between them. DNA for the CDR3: TGTGCCAGTGGGGACACTACGAACACCGGGGAGCTGTTTTTT. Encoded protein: CASGDTTNTGELFF.

CDR3 residues: CASSADRSLAGYTF. DNA of the CDR3: TGTGCCAGTAGTGCCGACAGGTCTCTGGCTGGCTACACCTTC. The chain employs TRBV19 and TRBJ1-2; D possibly corresponds to TRBD1 (6 bases). V was clipped by 5 bases and J by 7 bases, with 17 bases between them. CDR3 length: 14 amino acids. Per germline, CDR1 LNHDA and CDR2 SQIVND (reference sequence).

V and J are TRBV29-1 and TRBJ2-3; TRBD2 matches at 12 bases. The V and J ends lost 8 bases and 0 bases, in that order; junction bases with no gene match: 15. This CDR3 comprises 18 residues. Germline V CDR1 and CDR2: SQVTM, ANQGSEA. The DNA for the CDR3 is TGCAGCTGCATCAATAGACGACTAGCGGGGGCCAGCACAGATACGCAGTATTTT. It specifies CSCINRRLAGASTDTQYF.

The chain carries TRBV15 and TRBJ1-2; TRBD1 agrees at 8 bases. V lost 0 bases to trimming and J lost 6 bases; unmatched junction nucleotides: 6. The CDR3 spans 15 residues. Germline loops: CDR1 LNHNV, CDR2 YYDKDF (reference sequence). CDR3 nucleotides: TGTGCCACCAGCAGAGATCGGATACAGGGGGATGGCTACACCTTC. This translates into CATSRDRIQGDGYTF.

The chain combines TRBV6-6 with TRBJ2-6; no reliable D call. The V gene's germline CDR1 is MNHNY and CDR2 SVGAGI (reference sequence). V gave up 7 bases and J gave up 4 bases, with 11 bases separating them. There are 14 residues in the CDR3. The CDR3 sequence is CASTQAVGANVLTF. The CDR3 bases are TGTGCCAGCACCCAGGCCGTAGGGGCCAACGTCCTGACTTTC.

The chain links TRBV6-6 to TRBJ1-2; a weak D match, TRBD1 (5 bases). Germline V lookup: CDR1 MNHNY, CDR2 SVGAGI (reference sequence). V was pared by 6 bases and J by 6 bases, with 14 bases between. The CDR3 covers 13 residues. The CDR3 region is CASSLTETDGYTF. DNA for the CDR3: TGTGCCAGCAGCTTGACAGAAACCGATGGCTACACCTTC.

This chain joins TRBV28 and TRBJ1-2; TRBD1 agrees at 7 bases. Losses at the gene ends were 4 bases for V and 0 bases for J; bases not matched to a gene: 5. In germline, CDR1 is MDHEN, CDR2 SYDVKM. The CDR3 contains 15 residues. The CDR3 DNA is TGTGCCAGCAGTTCCGGGACAGCGGCTAACTATGGCTACACCTTC. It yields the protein CASSSGTAANYGYTF.

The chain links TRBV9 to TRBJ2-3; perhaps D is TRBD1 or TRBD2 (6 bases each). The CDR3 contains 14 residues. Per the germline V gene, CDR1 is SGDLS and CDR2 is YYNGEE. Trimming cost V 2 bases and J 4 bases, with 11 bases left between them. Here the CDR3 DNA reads TGTGCCAGCAGCGTCTCGGGGGCCGCAGATACGCAGTATTTT. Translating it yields CASSVSGAADTQYF.

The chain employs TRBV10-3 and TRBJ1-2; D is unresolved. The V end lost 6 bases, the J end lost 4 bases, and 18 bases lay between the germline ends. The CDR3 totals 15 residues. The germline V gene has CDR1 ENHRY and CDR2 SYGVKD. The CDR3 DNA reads TGTGCCATCAGCCAGCTCGGCGCGAGCGTCTATGGCTACACCTTC. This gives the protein CAISQLGASVYGYTF.

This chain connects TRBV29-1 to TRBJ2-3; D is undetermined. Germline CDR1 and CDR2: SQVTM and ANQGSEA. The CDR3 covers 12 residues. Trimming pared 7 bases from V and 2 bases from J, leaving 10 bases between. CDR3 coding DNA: TGCAGCGCCAGCCTCCTCACAGATACGCAGTATTTT. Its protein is CSASLLTDTQYF.

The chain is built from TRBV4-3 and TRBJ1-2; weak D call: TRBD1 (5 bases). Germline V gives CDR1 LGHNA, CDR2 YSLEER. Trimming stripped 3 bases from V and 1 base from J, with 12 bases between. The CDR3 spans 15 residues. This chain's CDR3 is CASSHYDGGNYGYTF. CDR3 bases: TGCGCCAGCAGCCATTATGACGGGGGTAACTATGGCTACACCTTC.

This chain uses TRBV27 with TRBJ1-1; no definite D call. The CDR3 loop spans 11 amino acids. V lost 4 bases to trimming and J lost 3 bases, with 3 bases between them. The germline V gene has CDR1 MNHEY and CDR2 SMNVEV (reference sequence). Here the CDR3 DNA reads TGTGCCAGCAGTTCTTACACTGAAGCTTTCTTT. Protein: CASSSYTEAFF.

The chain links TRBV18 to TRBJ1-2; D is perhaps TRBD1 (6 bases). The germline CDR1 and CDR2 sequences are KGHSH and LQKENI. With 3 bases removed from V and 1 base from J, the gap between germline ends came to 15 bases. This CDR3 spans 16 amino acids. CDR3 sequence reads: CASSPAGQFLNYGYTF. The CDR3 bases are TGTGCCAGCTCACCGGCCGGACAGTTCCTTAACTATGGCTACACCTTC.

The CDR3: CASTPGQGETQYF. CDR3 sequence (DNA): TGTGCCAGTACCCCGGGACAGGGTGAGACCCAGTACTTC. V and J are TRBV19 and TRBJ2-5, with 9 bases lining up with TRBD1. Germline V gives CDR1 LNHDA, CDR2 SQIVND (reference sequence). The CDR3 covers 13 residues. The J segment lost 5 bases and the V segment lost 7 bases, leaving 5 bases of the junction unmatched.

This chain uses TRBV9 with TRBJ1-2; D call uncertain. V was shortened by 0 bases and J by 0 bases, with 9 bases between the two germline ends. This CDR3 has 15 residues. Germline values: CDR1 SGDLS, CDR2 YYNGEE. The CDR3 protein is CASSVEGFANYGYTF. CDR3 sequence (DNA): TGTGCCAGCAGCGTAGAAGGGTTCGCTAACTATGGCTACACCTTC.

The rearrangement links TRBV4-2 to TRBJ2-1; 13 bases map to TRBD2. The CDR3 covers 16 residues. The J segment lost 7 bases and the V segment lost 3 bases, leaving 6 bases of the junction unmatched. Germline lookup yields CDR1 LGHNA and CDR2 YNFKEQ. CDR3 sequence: CASSHRLGLAGNEQFF. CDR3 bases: TGTGCCAGCAGCCACCGTTTGGGACTAGCGGGGAATGAGCAGTTCTTC.

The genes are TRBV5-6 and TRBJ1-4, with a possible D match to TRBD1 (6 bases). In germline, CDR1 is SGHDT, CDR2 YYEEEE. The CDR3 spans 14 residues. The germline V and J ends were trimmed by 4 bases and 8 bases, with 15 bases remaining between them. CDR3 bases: TGTGCCAGCAGCAGACAGGCAAGAAAGGAAAAACTGTTTTTT. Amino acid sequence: CASSRQARKEKLFF. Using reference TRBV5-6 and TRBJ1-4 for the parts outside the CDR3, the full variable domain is DAGVTQSPTHLIKTRGQQVTLRCSPKSGHDTVSWYQQALGQGPQFIFQYYEEEERQRGNFPDRFSGHQFPNYSSELNVNALLLGDSALYLCASSRQARKEKLFFGSGTQLSVL.

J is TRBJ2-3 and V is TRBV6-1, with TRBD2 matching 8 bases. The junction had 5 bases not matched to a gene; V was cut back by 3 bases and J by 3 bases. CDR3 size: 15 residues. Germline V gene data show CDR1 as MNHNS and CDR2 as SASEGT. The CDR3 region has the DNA TGTGCCAGCAGTGAGCGGGGGGTGGTTACAGATACGCAGTATTTT. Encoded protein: CASSERGVVTDTQYF.

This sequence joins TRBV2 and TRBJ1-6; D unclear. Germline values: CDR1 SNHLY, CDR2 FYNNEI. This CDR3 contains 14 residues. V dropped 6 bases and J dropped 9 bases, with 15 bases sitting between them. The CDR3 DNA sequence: TGTGCCAGCAGCACCAGGAGGCGGACTTCACCCCTCCACTTT. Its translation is CASSTRRRTSPLHF.

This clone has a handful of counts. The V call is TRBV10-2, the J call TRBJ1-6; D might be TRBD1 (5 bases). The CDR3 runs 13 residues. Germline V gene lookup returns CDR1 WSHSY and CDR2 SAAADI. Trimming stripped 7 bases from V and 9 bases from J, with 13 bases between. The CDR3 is CASNRDSASPLHF. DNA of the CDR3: TGCGCCAGCAACCGGGACTCGGCTTCACCCCTCCACTTT.

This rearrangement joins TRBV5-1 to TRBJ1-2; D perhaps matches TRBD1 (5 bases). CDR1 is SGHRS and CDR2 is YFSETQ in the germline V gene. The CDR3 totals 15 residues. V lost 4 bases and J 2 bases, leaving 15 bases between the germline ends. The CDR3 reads CASSDMVGGNYGYTF. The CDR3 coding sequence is TGCGCCAGCAGCGATATGGTTGGGGGGAACTATGGCTACACCTTC. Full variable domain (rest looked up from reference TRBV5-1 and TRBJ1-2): KAGVTQTPRYLIKTRGQQVTLSCSPISGHRSVSWYQQTPGQGLQFLFEYFSETQRNKGNFPGRFSGRQFSNSRSEMNVSTLELGDSALYLCASSDMVGGNYGYTFGSGTRLTVV.

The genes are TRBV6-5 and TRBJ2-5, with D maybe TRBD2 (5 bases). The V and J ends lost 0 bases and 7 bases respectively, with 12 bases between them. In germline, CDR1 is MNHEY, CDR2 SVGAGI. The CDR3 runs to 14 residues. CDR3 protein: CASSYSASGGTQYF. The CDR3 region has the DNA TGTGCCAGCAGTTACTCGGCCAGTGGAGGGACCCAGTACTTC.

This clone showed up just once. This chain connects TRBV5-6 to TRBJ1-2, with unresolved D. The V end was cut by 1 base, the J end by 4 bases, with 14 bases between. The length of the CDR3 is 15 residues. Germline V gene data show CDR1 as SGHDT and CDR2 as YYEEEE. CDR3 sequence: CASSLRVSPVYGYTF. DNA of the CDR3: TGTGCCAGCAGCTTGAGGGTCAGCCCGGTCTATGGCTACACCTTC.

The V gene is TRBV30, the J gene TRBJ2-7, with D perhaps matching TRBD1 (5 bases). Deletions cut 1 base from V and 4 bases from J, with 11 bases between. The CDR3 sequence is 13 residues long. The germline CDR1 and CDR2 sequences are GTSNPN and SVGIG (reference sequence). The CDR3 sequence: CAWSALNRYEQYF. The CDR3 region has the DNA TGTGCCTGGAGTGCCCTAAACAGGTACGAGCAGTACTTC.